A single sample is the source of the 21 T cell receptor beta chains below, sequenced in a study of T cells in Graves' hyperthyroidism and ophthalmopathy. What was amplified from RNA transcripts were TCR beta CDR3 regions. First-round RT-PCR targeting the TCR CDR3 was performed with the HTBI primer set. A single record per CDR3 protein comes from TCRdb applying MiXCR to the multiplex PCR reads. Among approximately 400,000 distinct CDR3 sequences listed, about a sixth were seen once. What was sequenced was blood. These receptors were taken from a woman under 30 with Graves' hyperthyroidism.

This clonotype has at least ten counts. This sequence joins TRBV2 and TRBJ1-2; no reliable D call. Trimming cost V 7 bases and J 0 bases, with 15 bases left between them. The CDR3 has 15 residues. Per the germline V gene, CDR1 is SNHLY and CDR2 is FYNNEI. CDR3 residues: CASTRRLRTNYGYTF. The CDR3 DNA reads TGTGCCAGCACCCGAAGGCTACGGACTAACTATGGCTACACCTTC.

This clonotype was detected ten times or more. This sequence joins TRBV3-1 and TRBJ1-1; D is uncertain. Deletions cut 3 bases from V and 5 bases from J, with 16 bases between. CDR3 length equals 15 residues. CDR1 and CDR2 from the germline V gene are LGHDT and YNNKEL (reference sequence). The CDR3 nucleotides are TGTGCCAGCAGCCAGCCGGGCGCCAGAGGAACTGAAGCTTTCTTT. Protein: CASSQPGARGTEAFF. Drawing the rest from reference TRBV3-1 and TRBJ1-1, the complete variable domain is DTAVSQTPKYLVTQMGNDKSIKCEQNLGHDTMYWYKQDSKKFLKIMFSYNNKELIINETVPNRFSPKSPDKAHLNLHINSLELGDSAVYFCASSQPGARGTEAFFGQGTRLTVV.

The table lists this clonotype with a few counts. This chain uses TRBV28 with TRBJ2-2; D is possibly TRBD1 (5 bases). Germline V gives CDR1 MDHEN, CDR2 SYDVKM. This CDR3 is 16 amino acids long. V lost 6 bases to trimming and J lost 4 bases, with 18 bases between them. The DNA of the CDR3 is TGTGCCAGCAGCCCCCCCCTAGGGGCCGGCACCGGGGAGCTGTTTTTT. This translates into CASSPPLGAGTGELFF.

The chain combines TRBV28 with TRBJ1-2; TRBD1 agrees at 10 bases. The CDR3 contains 14 residues. Germline V gene data show CDR1 as MDHEN and CDR2 as SYDVKM. With 6 bases clipped from V and 7 bases from J, the junction kept 8 bases outside the gene matches. The CDR3 bases are TGTGCCAGCAGATACCGGGACAGGGGTCTTGGCTACACCTTC. Amino acids: CASRYRDRGLGYTF.

This clonotype was seen repeatedly, ten times or more. The genes are TRBV6-2 or TRBV6-3 and TRBJ2-3; TRBD2 is a possible D gene (7 bases). This CDR3 has 16 amino acids. Deletions cut 5 bases from V and 4 bases from J, with 19 bases between. Germline assignment: CDR1 MNHEY and CDR2 SVGEGT. The CDR3 nucleotides are TGTGCCAGCAGTCCGTACGAGCCGGGGGGCGCAGATACGCAGTATTTT. Protein: CASSPYEPGGADTQYF.

The chain links TRBV9 to TRBJ2-5; 10 bases are a match to TRBD2. The CDR3 sequence is 15 residues long. The V segment lost 0 bases and the J segment 8 bases; nucleotides outside the gene matches: 7. Germline values: CDR1 SGDLS, CDR2 YYNGEE. The CDR3 nucleotides read TGTGCCAGCAGCGTAGGGACTAGCGGAGCGGGAACCCAGTACTTC. This codes for CASSVGTSGAGTQYF.

A remark on this clonotype: The junction shows a germline mismatch at one end, possibly a read error. This sequence joins TRBV5-5 and TRBJ2-2; D assignment may be TRBD1 or TRBD2 (6 bases each). The germline V gene encodes CDR1 SGHKS and CDR2 YYEKEE (reference sequence). The CDR3 covers 20 residues. The CDR3 nucleotides read TGTGCCAGCAGCTTGGTTGGAAGTGACAGGCTCGCCTCGAACACCGGGGGGCTGTTTTTT. Translating gives CASSLVGSDRLASNTGGLFF.

This clonotype occurred a few times. The chain uses TRBV27 and TRBJ2-4, with 12 positions matching TRBD2. Losses at the gene ends were 6 bases for V and 0 bases for J; bases not matched to a gene: 6. CDR1 and CDR2 (germline): MNHEY, SMNVEV (reference sequence). This CDR3 contains 17 residues. CDR3 DNA sequence: TGTGCCAGCAGCGGACTAGCGGGGCCGCTAGCCAAAAACATTCAGTACTTC. Translation gives CASSGLAGPLAKNIQYF.

In its sample, this clonotype was seen a few times. The gene calls are TRBV28 and TRBJ2-1; perhaps D is TRBD1 or TRBD2 (5 bases each). CDR3 length: 14 residues. From germline, CDR1 is MDHEN and CDR2 SYDVKM. V was trimmed by 5 bases and J by 8 bases, leaving 16 bases between them. CDR3: CASSGTLSSHEQFF. CDR3 coding DNA: TGTGCCAGCAGTGGGACCTTATCCAGCCATGAGCAGTTCTTC.

The sample holds many counts of this clonotype. This sequence joins TRBV9 and TRBJ2-3, with D possibly being TRBD1 (5 bases). Germline V gene sequence: CDR1 SGDLS, CDR2 YYNGEE. The CDR3 runs to 16 residues. The V gene lost 0 bases and the J gene lost 2 bases, with 13 bases spanning the gap. CDR3 sequence reads: CASSVVGQTITDTQYF. CDR3 DNA sequence: TGTGCCAGCAGCGTAGTGGGGCAGACAATCACAGATACGCAGTATTTT.

V usage is TRBV6-2 or TRBV6-3 and J usage is TRBJ2-1; 7 positions agree with TRBD2. V lost 1 base and J lost 0; bases outside the gene matches: 9. The CDR3 consists of 18 residues. CDR1 MNHEY and CDR2 SVGEGT come from the germline V gene. CDR3 amino acids: CASSYFSLRGSSYNEQFF. The CDR3 DNA reads as TGTGCCAGCAGTTACTTCAGCTTGCGGGGGAGCTCCTACAATGAGCAGTTCTTC.

This clonotype was recorded at least ten times. The V call is TRBV7-6, the J call TRBJ2-1; D not resolved. The ends were cut back, 4 bases at V and 7 bases at J, with 5 bases in the middle. CDR1 and CDR2 from the germline V gene are SGHVS and FNYEAQ. The CDR3 covers 11 residues. The CDR3 protein is CASSSQNEQFF. The CDR3 DNA reads as TGTGCCAGCAGCTCCCAGAATGAGCAGTTCTTC.

The chain employs TRBV14 and TRBJ1-2, with D maybe TRBD1 (5 bases). The length of the CDR3 is 15 residues. The V and J ends lost 2 bases and 4 bases respectively, with 14 bases between them. Germline CDR1 and CDR2: SGHDN and FVKESK. The CDR3: CASSQIGTATYGYTF. For the CDR3, the DNA is TGTGCCAGCAGCCAAATCGGGACGGCGACCTATGGCTACACCTTC.

On this clonotype itself: A much larger clone sits a single nucleotide away, making a read error possible. This chain links TRBV3-1 with TRBJ2-7, with D uncertain. The CDR3 sequence is 13 residues long. The V gene's germline CDR1 is LGHDT and CDR2 YNNKEL (reference sequence). CDR3 bases: TGTGCCAGCAGCCGCAGGAGCTCCTACGAGCAGCACTTC. Protein sequence: CASSRRSSYEQHF.

Details on this clonotype: Its ends do not fully match the called genes, so a read error is possible. V gene TRBV3-1 combines with J gene TRBJ2-7; D might be TRBD1 or TRBD2, each matching 5 bases. Germline V gives CDR1 LGHDT, CDR2 YNNKEL (reference sequence). This CDR3 is 15 amino acids long. The CDR3 nucleotides are TGCGCCAGCAGCCGGCTCCGGGACCGATACTACGAGCAGTACTTC. Protein product: CASSRLRDRYYEQYF.

In its sample, this clonotype was seen many times. The chain uses TRBV20-1 and TRBJ2-2; D gene ambiguous. This CDR3 has 14 amino acids. The germline V and J ends were trimmed by 1 base and 4 bases, with 10 bases remaining between them. CDR1 DFQATT and CDR2 SNEGSKA come from the germline V gene (reference sequence). The CDR3 DNA reads TGCAGTGCTAGAGCTCATAGTGGCACCGGGGAGCTGTTTTTT. As protein: CSARAHSGTGELFF.

This clonotype was detected ten times or more. The chain recombines TRBV28 with TRBJ2-7; D uncertain. The CDR3 covers 12 residues. The germline V gene encodes CDR1 MDHEN and CDR2 SYDVKM. The V end lost 6 bases, the J end lost 2 bases, and 8 bases lay between the germline ends. Here the CDR3 DNA reads TGTGCCAGCAGCGTGGTGACCTACGAGCAGTACTTC. This codes for CASSVVTYEQYF.

This clonotype occurred many times. The chain recombines TRBV3-1 with TRBJ1-5; a weak D match, TRBD1 (5 bases). The V end lost 3 bases, the J end lost 3 bases, and 9 bases lay between the germline ends. The germline gives CDR1 LGHDT, CDR2 YNNKEL (reference sequence). The CDR3 sequence is 14 residues long. Written as DNA, the CDR3 is TGTGCCAGCAGCCATATGACAGACAATCAGCCCCAGCATTTT. Protein sequence: CASSHMTDNQPQHF.

This clonotype occurred many times. V and J are TRBV20-1 and TRBJ2-5; no clear D gene. CDR1 and CDR2 from the germline V gene are DFQATT and SNEGSKA (reference sequence). This CDR3 comprises 10 residues. The CDR3 spells CSVYRETQYF. CDR3 bases: TGCAGCGTTTATAGGGAGACCCAGTACTTC.

At least ten counts were recorded for this clonotype. The rearrangement uses TRBV7-3 and TRBJ2-1; D not certain. CDR1 is SGHTA, CDR2 FQGTGA, per germline. CDR3 size: 15 residues. V was trimmed by 1 base and J by 5 bases, leaving 12 bases between them. The CDR3 loop reads CASSLKMAANNEQFF. The CDR3 nucleotides read TGTGCCAGCAGCTTAAAGATGGCTGCCAACAATGAGCAGTTCTTC. Full variable domain (rest looked up from reference TRBV7-3 and TRBJ2-1): GAGVSQTPSNKVTEKGKYVELRCDPISGHTALYWYRQSLGQGPEFLIYFQGTGAADDSGLPNDRFFAVRPEGSVSTLKIQRTERGDSAVYLCASSLKMAANNEQFFGPGTRLTVL.

The V and J genes are TRBV16 and TRBJ1-3, with TRBD1 as a possible D gene (5 bases). Deletions cut 2 bases from V and 0 bases from J, with 11 bases between. CDR3 length: 16 amino acids. Germline assignment: CDR1 KGHSY and CDR2 FQNENV. The CDR3 coding sequence is TGTGCCAGCAGCCAACCCGGGACGGACTCTGGAAACACCATATATTTT. Translating gives CASSQPGTDSGNTIYF.